The 7 T cell receptor beta chains given below trace back to one sample, sequenced in a study of ipilimumab plus nivolumab after autologous stem cell transplantation. Profiled with immunoSEQ multiplex PCR; TCRdb holds only in-frame clones, not every one. Counted here are tens of thousands of clones, around 93% occurring once; the ten biggest clones make up 0.9%. The source material was PBMCs, sampled in a trial of ipilimumab plus nivolumab as post-transplant consolidation. The receptors were sampled from a male donor with multiple myeloma.

The chain uses TRBV18 and TRBJ2-1; D gene unclear. V was shortened by 3 bases and J by 9 bases, with 12 bases between the two germline ends. CDR3 length equals 13 residues. CDR1 and CDR2 from the germline V gene are KGHSH and LQKENI. The CDR3 region is CASSPAGDTEQFF. CDR3 nucleotides: TGTGCCAGCTCACCGGCTGGGGATACTGAGCAGTTCTTC.

This chain uses TRBV7-2 with TRBJ2-3; possibly TRBD2 for D (6 bases). Per the germline V gene, CDR1 is SGHTA and CDR2 is FQGNSA. The V and J ends lost 1 base and 1 base respectively, with 9 bases between them. This CDR3 has 15 amino acids. CDR3: CASSLGGIRTDTQYF. The CDR3 DNA reads TGTGCCAGCAGCTTAGGCGGGATCCGCACAGATACGCAGTATTTT.

The chain carries TRBV5-4 and TRBJ2-3, with 9 nucleotides matching TRBD2. Germline CDR1 is SGHNT and CDR2 is YYREEE (reference sequence). V dropped 5 bases and J dropped 1; count of bases not matched to a gene: 2. The CDR3 covers 14 residues. The CDR3 here is CASSRGGGTDTQYF. The CDR3, as DNA: TGTGCCAGCAGTCGCGGGGGGGGCACAGATACGCAGTATTTT.

The chain is built from TRBV2 and TRBJ2-7, with D unclear. Germline loops: CDR1 SNHLY, CDR2 FYNNEI. The CDR3 contains 13 residues. The V and J ends lost 6 bases and 0 bases respectively, with 9 bases between them. As DNA, the CDR3 is TGTGCCAGCAGCTCCGGGTTCTCCTACGAGCAGTACTTC. Residues: CASSSGFSYEQYF.

This sequence joins TRBV6-6 and TRBJ1-4; D may be TRBD1 (6 bases). This CDR3 spans 16 amino acids. The V end lost 5 bases, the J end lost 7 bases, and 20 bases lay between the germline ends. From germline, CDR1 is MNHNY and CDR2 SVGAGI (reference sequence). This CDR3 is CASSGLVGAGGEKLFF. The CDR3 bases are TGTGCCAGCAGTGGGCTCGTGGGGGCGGGGGGTGAAAAACTGTTTTTT.

This clone was detected a few times. V and J are TRBV5-6 and TRBJ1-3; D perhaps matches TRBD1 (5 bases). CDR1 is SGHDT, CDR2 YYEEEE, per germline. The CDR3 is 15 amino acids. V was cut by 4 bases and J by 0 bases, with 11 bases left in between. The CDR3 DNA reads TGTGCCAGCAGCCACCCAGGGTACTCTGGAAACACCATATATTTT. Its protein is CASSHPGYSGNTIYF.

The chain is built from TRBV7-9 and TRBJ2-5; 7 bases are shared with TRBD2. The J call may be wrong; the DNA end is better matched by TRBJ2-7. Germline values: CDR1 SEHNR, CDR2 FQNEAQ (reference sequence). This CDR3 contains 12 residues. CDR3: CASGLDFYEQYF. DNA of the CDR3: TGTGCCAGCGGACTAGATTTCTACGAGCAGTACTTC.